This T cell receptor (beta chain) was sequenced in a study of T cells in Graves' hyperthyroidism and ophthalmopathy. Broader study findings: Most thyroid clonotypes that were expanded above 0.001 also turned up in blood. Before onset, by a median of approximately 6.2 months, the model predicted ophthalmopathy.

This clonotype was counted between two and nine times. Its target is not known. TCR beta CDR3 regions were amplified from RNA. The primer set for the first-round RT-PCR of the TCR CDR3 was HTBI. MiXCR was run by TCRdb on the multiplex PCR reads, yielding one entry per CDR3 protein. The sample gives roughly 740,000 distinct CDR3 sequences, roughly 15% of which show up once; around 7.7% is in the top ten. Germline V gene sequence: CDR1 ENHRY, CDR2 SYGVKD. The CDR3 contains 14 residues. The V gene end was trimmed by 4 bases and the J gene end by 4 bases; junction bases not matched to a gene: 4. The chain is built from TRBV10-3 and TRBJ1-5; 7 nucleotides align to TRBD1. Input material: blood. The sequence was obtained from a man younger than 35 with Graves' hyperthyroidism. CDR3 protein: CAISVSGGNQPQHF. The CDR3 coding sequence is TGTGCCATCAGTGTATCAGGGGGAAATCAGCCCCAGCATTTT.